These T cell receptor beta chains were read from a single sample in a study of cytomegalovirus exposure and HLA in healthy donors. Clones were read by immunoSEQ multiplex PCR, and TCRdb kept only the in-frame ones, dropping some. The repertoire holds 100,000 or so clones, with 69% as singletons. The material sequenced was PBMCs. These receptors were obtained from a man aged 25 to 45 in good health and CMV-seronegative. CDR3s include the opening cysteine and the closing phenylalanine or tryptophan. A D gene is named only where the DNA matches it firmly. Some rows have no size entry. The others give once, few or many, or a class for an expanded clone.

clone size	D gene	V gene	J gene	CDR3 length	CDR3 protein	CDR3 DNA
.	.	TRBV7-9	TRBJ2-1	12	CASSLRFDEQFF	TGTGCCAGCAGCCTGCGGTTCGATGAGCAGTTCTTC
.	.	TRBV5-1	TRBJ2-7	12	CASSLEGGEQYF	TGCGCCAGCAGCTTAGAAGGGGGCGAGCAGTACTTC
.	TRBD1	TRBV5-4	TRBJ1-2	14	CASSRAGTDYGYTF	TGTGCCAGCAGCCGAGCCGGGACAGACTATGGCTACACCTTC
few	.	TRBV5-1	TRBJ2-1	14	CASSLFPGVDEQFF	TGCGCCAGCAGCTTGTTTCCAGGGGTGGATGAGCAGTTCTTC
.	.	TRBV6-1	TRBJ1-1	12	CASRAQYTEAFF	TGTGCCAGCAGGGCCCAGTACACTGAAGCTTTCTTT
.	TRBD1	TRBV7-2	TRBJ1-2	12	CASSWDSYGYTF	TGTGCCAGCAGCTGGGACAGCTATGGCTACACCTTC
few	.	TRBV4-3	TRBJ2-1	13	CASSQDLALAQFF	TGCGCCAGCAGCCAAGATCTGGCTCTCGCGCAGTTCTTC
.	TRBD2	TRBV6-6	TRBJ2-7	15	CASTNGREISYEQYF	TGTGCCAGCACCAACGGGCGGGAGATCTCCTACGAGCAGTACTTC
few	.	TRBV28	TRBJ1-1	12	CASSLSGSEAFF	TGTGCCAGCAGTTTATCCGGTTCTGAAGCTTTCTTT
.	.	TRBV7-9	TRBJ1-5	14	CASSAGSVNQPQHF	TGTGCCAGCAGTGCAGGGTCCGTTAATCAGCCCCAGCATTTT
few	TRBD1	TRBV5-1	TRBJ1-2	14	CASTPARGVYGYTF	TGCGCCAGCACCCCGGCCAGGGGGGTCTATGGCTACACCTTC
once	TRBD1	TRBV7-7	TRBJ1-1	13	CASSLGQGAIPFF	TGTGCTAGCAGTTTAGGACAGGGGGCGATACCTTTCTTT
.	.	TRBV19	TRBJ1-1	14	CASSLRGGNTEAFF	TGTGCCAGTAGTCTTAGGGGGGGGAACACTGAAGCTTTCTTT
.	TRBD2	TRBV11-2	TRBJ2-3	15	CASSPSGRAVGTQYF	TGTGCCAGCAGCCCGAGCGGGAGGGCCGTAGGTACGCAGTATTTT
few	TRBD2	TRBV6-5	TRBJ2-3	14	CASGTSGSTDTQYF	TGTGCCAGCGGGACTAGCGGAAGCACAGATACGCAGTATTTT
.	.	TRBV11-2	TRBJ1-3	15	CASSPAGLLGNTIYF	TGTGCCAGCAGCCCCGCGGGACTCCTAGGAAACACCATATATTTT
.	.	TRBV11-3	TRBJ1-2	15	CASSSNQATNYGYTF	TGTGCCAGCAGCTCAAATCAGGCGACTAACTATGGCTACACCTTC
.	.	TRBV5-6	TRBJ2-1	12	CASSLVSGEQFF	TGTGCCAGCAGCTTGGTGTCGGGTGAGCAGTTCTTC
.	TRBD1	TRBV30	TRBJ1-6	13	CAWNRGDNSPLHF	TGTGCCTGGAACAGGGGAGATAATTCACCCCTCCACTTT
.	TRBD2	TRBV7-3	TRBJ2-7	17	CASSLKGKLAELYEQYF	TGTGCCAGCAGCTTAAAGGGAAAACTAGCGGAGCTCTACGAGCAGTACTTC
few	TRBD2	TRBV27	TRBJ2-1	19	CASSFYRTSGRGSYNEQFF	TGTGCCAGCAGTTTCTACCGGACTAGCGGGAGGGGGTCCTACAATGAGCAGTTCTTC
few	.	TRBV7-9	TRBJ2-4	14	CASSLVAGADIQYF	TGTGCCAGCAGCTTAGTAGCAGGGGCGGACATTCAGTACTTC
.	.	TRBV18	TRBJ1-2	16	CASSPDSPVLLTGYTF	TGTGCCAGCTCACCGGACTCCCCGGTTCTCCTGACGGGCTACACCTTC
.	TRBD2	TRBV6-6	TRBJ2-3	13	CATRGGSTDTQYF	TGTGCCACCCGGGGGGGATCCACAGATACGCAGTATTTT
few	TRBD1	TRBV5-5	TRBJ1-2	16	CASSLDSFDRAGGYTF	TGTGCCAGCAGCTTGGACTCTTTTGACAGGGCGGGGGGCTACACCTTC
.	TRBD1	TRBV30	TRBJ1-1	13	CAWNSGGGTEAFF	TGTGCCTGGAATTCAGGGGGAGGCACTGAAGCTTTCTTT
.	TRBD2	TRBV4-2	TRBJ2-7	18	CASSQGIAGAPYLYEQYF	TGTGCCAGCAGCCAAGGGATAGCGGGAGCCCCCTATCTATACGAGCAGTACTTC
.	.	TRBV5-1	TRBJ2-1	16	CASSLVWQGLRNEQFF	TGCGCCAGCAGCTTGGTCTGGCAGGGTCTTAGAAATGAGCAGTTCTTC